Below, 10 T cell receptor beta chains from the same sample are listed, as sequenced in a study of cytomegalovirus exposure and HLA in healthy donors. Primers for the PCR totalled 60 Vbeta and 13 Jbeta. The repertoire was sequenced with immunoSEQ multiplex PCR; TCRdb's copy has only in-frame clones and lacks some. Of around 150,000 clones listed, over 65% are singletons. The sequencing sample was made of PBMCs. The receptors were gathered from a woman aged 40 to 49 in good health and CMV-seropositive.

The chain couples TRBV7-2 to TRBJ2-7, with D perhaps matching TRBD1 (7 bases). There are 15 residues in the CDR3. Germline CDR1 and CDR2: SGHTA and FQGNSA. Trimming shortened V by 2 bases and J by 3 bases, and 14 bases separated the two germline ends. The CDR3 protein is CASSLQGGAGYEQYF. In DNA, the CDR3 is TGTGCCAGCAGCTTACAGGGGGGAGCGGGCTACGAGCAGTACTTC.

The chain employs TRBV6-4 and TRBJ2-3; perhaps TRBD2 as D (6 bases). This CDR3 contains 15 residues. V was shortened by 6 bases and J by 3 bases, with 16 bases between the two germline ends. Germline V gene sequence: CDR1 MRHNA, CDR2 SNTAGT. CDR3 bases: TGTGCCAGCAGCGGGGGAGGTCGGGTTACAGATACGCAGTATTTT. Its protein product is CASSGGGRVTDTQYF.

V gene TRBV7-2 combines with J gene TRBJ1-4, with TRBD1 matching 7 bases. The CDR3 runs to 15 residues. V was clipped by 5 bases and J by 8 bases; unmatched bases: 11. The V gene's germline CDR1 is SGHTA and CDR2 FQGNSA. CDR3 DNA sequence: TGTGCCAGCAGCCCTAGACAGGGCGAGGGCGAAAAACTGTTTTTT. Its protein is CASSPRQGEGEKLFF.

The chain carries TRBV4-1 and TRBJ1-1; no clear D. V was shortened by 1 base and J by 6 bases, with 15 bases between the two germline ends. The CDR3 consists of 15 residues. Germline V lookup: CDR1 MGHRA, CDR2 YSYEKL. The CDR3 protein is CASSQVLVRRSEAFF. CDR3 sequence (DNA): TGCGCCAGCAGCCAAGTCCTGGTAAGGAGGTCTGAAGCTTTCTTT.

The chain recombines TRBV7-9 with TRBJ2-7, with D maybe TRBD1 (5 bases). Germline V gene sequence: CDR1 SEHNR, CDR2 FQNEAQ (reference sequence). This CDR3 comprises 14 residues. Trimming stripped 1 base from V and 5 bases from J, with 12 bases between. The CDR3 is CASSLGLGVHEQYF. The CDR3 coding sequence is TGTGCCAGCAGCTTAGGGTTAGGGGTCCACGAGCAGTACTTC.

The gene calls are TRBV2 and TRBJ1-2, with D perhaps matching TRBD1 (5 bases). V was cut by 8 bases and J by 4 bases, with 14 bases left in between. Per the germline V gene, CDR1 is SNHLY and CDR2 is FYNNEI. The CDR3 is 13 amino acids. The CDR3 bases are TGTGCCAGCTGCAGGGAACCGGTCTATGGCTACACCTTC. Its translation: CASCREPVYGYTF.

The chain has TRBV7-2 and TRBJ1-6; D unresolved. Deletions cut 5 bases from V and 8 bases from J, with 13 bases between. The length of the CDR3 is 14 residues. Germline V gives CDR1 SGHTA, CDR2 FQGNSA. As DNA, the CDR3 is TGTGCCAGCAGCCACCCCCCTCAGTATTCACCCCTCCACTTT. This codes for CASSHPPQYSPLHF.

CDR3 residues: CASRPLGQGAVDTQYF. The CDR3 DNA follows: TGTGCCAGCAGGCCACTGGGACAGGGGGCGGTTGATACGCAGTATTTT. The chain combines TRBV28 with TRBJ2-3; 12 bases agree with TRBD1. V lost 6 bases, J lost 6 bases, and 10 bases stayed unmatched. Per germline, CDR1 MDHEN and CDR2 SYDVKM. This CDR3 region has 16 residues.

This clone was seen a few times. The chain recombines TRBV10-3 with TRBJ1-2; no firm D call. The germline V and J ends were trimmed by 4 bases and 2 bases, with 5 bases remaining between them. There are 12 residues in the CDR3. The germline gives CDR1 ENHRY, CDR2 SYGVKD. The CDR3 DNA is TGTGCCATCAGTGGGCGGAACTATGGCTACACCTTC. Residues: CAISGRNYGYTF.

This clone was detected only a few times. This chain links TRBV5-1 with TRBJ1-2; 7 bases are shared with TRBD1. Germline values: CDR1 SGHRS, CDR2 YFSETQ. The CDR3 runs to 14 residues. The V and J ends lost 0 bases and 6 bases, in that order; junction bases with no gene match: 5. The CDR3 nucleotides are TGCGCCAGCAGCTTGGGCAGGGGGGTTCATGGCTACACCTTC. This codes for CASSLGRGVHGYTF.